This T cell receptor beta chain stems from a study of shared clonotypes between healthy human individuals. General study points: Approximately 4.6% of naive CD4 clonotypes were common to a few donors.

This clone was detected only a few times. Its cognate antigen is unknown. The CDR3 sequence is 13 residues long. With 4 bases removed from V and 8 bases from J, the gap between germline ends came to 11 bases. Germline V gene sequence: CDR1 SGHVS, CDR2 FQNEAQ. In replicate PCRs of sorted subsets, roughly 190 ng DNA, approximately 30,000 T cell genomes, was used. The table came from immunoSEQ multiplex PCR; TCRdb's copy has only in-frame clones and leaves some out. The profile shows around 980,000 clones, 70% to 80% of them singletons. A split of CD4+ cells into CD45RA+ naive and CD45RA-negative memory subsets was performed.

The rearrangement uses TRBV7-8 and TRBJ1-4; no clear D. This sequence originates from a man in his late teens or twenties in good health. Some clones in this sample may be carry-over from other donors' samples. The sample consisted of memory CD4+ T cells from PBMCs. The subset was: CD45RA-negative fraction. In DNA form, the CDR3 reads TGTGCCAGCAGCTCCCGCGGCGGCGAAAAACTGTTTTTT. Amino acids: CASSSRGGEKLFF.